These T cell receptor beta chains were read from a single sample in a study of shared clonotypes between healthy human individuals. Clones were sequenced by immunoSEQ multiplex PCR, and TCRdb holds only the in-frame ones, with some missing. The sample lists a few hundred thousand clones, approximately 70% occurring once. The sample consisted of memory CD4+ T cells sorted from blood. These receptors originate from a young man in good health. Each CDR3 is given with its conserved first and last residue. A D gene is named only where the DNA matches it firmly. Not every row has a clone size; where given, it reads once, few, many or a size class.

j_gene	abundance	d_gene	v_gene	CDR3aa	CDR3nt
TRBJ2-1	-	TRBD2	TRBV2	CASKGLAGRNEQFF	TGTGCCAGTAAGGGACTAGCGGGACGAAATGAGCAGTTCTTC
TRBJ2-5	-	-	TRBV10-1	CASSALVSQETQYF	TGCGCCAGCAGTGCTCTTGTGTCCCAAGAGACCCAGTACTTC
TRBJ2-2	-	TRBD2	TRBV19	CASSPFQREVSGELFF	TGTGCCAGTAGTCCCTTTCAGCGGGAGGTCTCCGGGGAGCTGTTTTTT
TRBJ1-4	many	-	TRBV30	CASGATNEKLFF	TGTGCGTCGGGGGCAACTAATGAAAAACTGTTTTTT
TRBJ2-1	-	-	TRBV18	CASSPDYNEQFF	TGTGCCAGCTCACCAGACTACAACGAGCAGTTCTTC
TRBJ2-1	many	-	TRBV5-4	CASGRGQGTIEQFF	TGTGCCAGCGGACGCGGCCAGGGGACTATCGAGCAGTTCTTC
TRBJ1-5	once	-	TRBV10-3	CAISDRGVYQPQHF	TGTGCCATCAGTGATAGGGGGGTCTATCAGCCCCAGCATTTT
TRBJ2-7	-	TRBD2	TRBV7-2	CASSRLAAYEQYF	TGTGCCAGCAGCCGACTAGCGGCCTACGAGCAGTACTTC
TRBJ2-3	-	-	TRBV5-6	CASSRPTDTQYF	TGTGCCAGCAGCAGACCAACAGATACGCAGTATTTT
TRBJ1-4	few	TRBD1	TRBV27	CASRSYGTVGEKLFF	TGTGCCAGCAGATCATACGGGACAGTCGGAGAAAAACTGTTTTTT
TRBJ2-1	-	TRBD2	TRBV7-8	CASSRRTSGRNVEQFF	TGTGCCAGCAGTCGACGGACTAGCGGGAGAAATGTTGAGCAGTTCTTC
TRBJ1-4	once	TRBD1	TRBV7-9	CASSLGDRVGEKLFF	TGTGCCAGCAGCTTAGGCGACAGGGTTGGGGAAAAACTGTTTTTT
TRBJ2-7	-	TRBD1	TRBV14	CASSPRTGPRGGEQYF	TGTGCCAGCAGCCCCCGGACAGGGCCCCGTGGGGGGGAGCAGTACTTC
TRBJ2-7	-	-	TRBV27	CASRARLNGKQYF	TGTGCCAGCAGGGCAAGACTAAATGGCAAGCAGTACTTC
TRBJ1-3	once	-	TRBV5-4	CASSSGAGDKNTIYF	TGTGCCAGCAGCTCCGGGGCAGGGGACAAAAACACCATATATTTT
TRBJ2-3	many	-	TRBV30	CAWSLVVRGTGTQYF	TGTGCCTGGAGCCTAGTAGTGAGGGGTACCGGTACGCAGTATTTT
TRBJ2-1	once	TRBD2	TRBV11-2	CASRIAGSSYNEQFF	TGTGCCAGCAGAATAGCGGGATCCTCCTACAATGAGCAGTTCTTC
TRBJ2-2	-	-	TRBV7-6	CASSFPGQPRTGELFF	TGTGCCAGCAGCTTCCCGGGACAACCCCGCACCGGGGAGCTGTTTTTT
TRBJ2-5	-	TRBD1	TRBV19	CASSEGLAGGSETQYF	TGTGCCAGTAGTGAGGGGCTAGCAGGGGGCTCCGAGACCCAGTACTTC
TRBJ1-4	few	-	TRBV9	CASSRDTNEKLFF	TGTGCCAGCAGCCGGGACACCAATGAAAAACTGTTTTTT
TRBJ1-5	-	-	TRBV6-1	CASRGFRWNQPQHF	TGTGCCAGCAGGGGGTTCAGGTGGAATCAGCCCCAGCATTTT
TRBJ2-7	-	-	TRBV2	CASSVFTYEQYF	TGTGCCAGCAGTGTTTTTACCTACGAGCAGTACTTC
TRBJ2-7	-	TRBD2	TRBV5-6	CASSLRLAWHTKEQYF	TGTGCCAGCAGCCTTCGACTAGCGTGGCACACTAAAGAGCAGTACTTC
TRBJ2-3	-	-	TRBV6-5	CASSPTGWVTDTQYF	TGTGCCAGCAGCCCAACAGGTTGGGTCACAGATACGCAGTATTTT
TRBJ1-1	-	-	TRBV27	CASSRFDGRGTEAFF	TGTGCCAGCAGTAGGTTTGACGGGAGGGGCACTGAAGCTTTCTTT
TRBJ2-1	-	-	TRBV5-4	CASSHRAAGYNEQFF	TGTGCCAGCAGTCATAGGGCCGCCGGCTACAATGAGCAGTTCTTC
TRBJ2-3	-	-	TRBV9	CASSVFPGEVADTQYF	TGTGCCAGCAGCGTATTTCCGGGAGAGGTAGCAGATACGCAGTATTTT
TRBJ2-7	-	-	TRBV15	CATSRDPASVYEQYF	TGTGCCACCAGCAGAGATCCTGCTAGCGTGTACGAGCAGTACTTC
TRBJ2-1	-	TRBD1	TRBV6-1	CASSGGSWSTGDGEQFF	TGTGCCAGCAGTGGGGGGAGTTGGTCGACAGGGGACGGTGAGCAGTTCTTC
TRBJ1-5	-	-	TRBV9	CASSVGENQPQHF	TGTGCCAGCAGCGTTGGTGAGAATCAGCCCCAGCATTTT
TRBJ2-2	few	-	TRBV10-3	CAISEVSGGTGELFF	TGTGCCATCAGTGAAGTGTCCGGGGGAACCGGGGAGCTGTTTTTT
TRBJ2-2	-	-	TRBV18	CASSPNRGGGTNTGELFF	TGTGCCAGCTCACCAAATCGCGGTGGCGGGACGAACACCGGGGAGCTGTTTTTT
TRBJ2-3	-	TRBD2	TRBV7-2	CASSQASGGGTDTQYF	TGTGCCAGCAGCCAGGCTAGCGGCGGGGGCACAGATACGCAGTATTTT
TRBJ1-2	few	-	TRBV25-1	CASSSLSYGYTF	TGTGCCAGCAGTTCCCTAAGCTATGGCTACACCTTC
TRBJ1-2	-	TRBD1	TRBV7-6	CASSFTGGVNYGHTF	TGTGCCAGCAGCTTTACAGGGGGCGTTAACTATGGCCACACCTTC
TRBJ2-3	-	TRBD1	TRBV25-1	CASTLQGVTDTQYF	TGTGCCAGCACCCTACAGGGGGTAACAGATACGCAGTATTTT
TRBJ2-2	-	-	TRBV11-2	CASSLGTRDTGELFF	TGTGCCAGCAGCTTAGGGACGAGGGACACCGGGGAGCTGTTTTTT
TRBJ2-5	-	TRBD1	TRBV2	CASGGTGTQETQYF	TGTGCCAGCGGCGGGACAGGGACACAAGAGACCCAGTACTTC
TRBJ2-2	-	-	TRBV7-2	CASSKTTGTANTGELFF	TGTGCCAGCAGCAAGACCACCGGGACGGCAAACACCGGGGAGCTGTTTTTT
TRBJ1-1	-	-	TRBV29-1	CSVAPGWGMNTEAFF	TGCAGCGTAGCCCCTGGGTGGGGAATGAACACTGAAGCTTTCTTT
TRBJ2-1	-	-	TRBV14	CASSRIPPDKRAEQFF	TGTGCCAGCAGCCGAATCCCGCCGGACAAAAGGGCTGAGCAGTTCTTC
TRBJ2-1	-	TRBD2	TRBV5-1	CASSLLAGGRGEQFF	TGCGCCAGCAGCTTACTAGCGGGAGGTCGGGGTGAGCAGTTCTTC
TRBJ2-3	few	TRBD2	TRBV9	CASSAGTSGPTDTQYF	TGTGCCAGCAGCGCAGGGACTAGCGGGCCCACAGATACGCAGTATTTT
TRBJ2-2	-	-	TRBV9	CASSERASVTGELFF	TGTGCCAGCAGTGAGCGGGCCTCGGTCACCGGGGAGCTGTTTTTT
TRBJ2-7	-	-	TRBV28	CASSRGRSYEQYF	TGTGCCAGCAGCCGCGGGCGCTCCTACGAGCAGTACTTC
TRBJ1-2	-	TRBD1	TRBV19	CASSIGDRGYTF	TGTGCCAGTAGTATTGGGGACAGGGGCTACACCTTC
TRBJ1-1	-	-	TRBV5-1	CASSFGPGRGDTEAFF	-
TRBJ2-7	-	-	TRBV15	CATSRATPGRRSYEQYF	TGTGCCACCAGCAGAGCAACGCCGGGACGGCGCTCCTACGAGCAGTACTTC
TRBJ1-1	-	-	TRBV2	CASSTGTGTEAFF	TGTGCCAGCAGTACGGGGACGGGCACTGAAGCTTTCTTT
TRBJ2-1	-	-	TRBV28	CASRLWFQSEQFF	TGTGCCAGCAGATTGTGGTTCCAATCTGAGCAGTTCTTC
TRBJ2-1	-	TRBD2	TRBV29-1	CSVEGGNNEQFF	TGCAGCGTTGAGGGAGGGAACAATGAGCAGTTCTTC
TRBJ2-7	-	-	TRBV5-1	CASSLGTPGREQYF	TGCGCCAGCAGCTTGGGGACCCCTGGACGCGAGCAGTACTTC
TRBJ1-5	few	-	TRBV7-2	CASSFWRERQPQHF	TGTGCCAGCAGCTTCTGGAGGGAGCGGCAGCCCCAGCATTTT